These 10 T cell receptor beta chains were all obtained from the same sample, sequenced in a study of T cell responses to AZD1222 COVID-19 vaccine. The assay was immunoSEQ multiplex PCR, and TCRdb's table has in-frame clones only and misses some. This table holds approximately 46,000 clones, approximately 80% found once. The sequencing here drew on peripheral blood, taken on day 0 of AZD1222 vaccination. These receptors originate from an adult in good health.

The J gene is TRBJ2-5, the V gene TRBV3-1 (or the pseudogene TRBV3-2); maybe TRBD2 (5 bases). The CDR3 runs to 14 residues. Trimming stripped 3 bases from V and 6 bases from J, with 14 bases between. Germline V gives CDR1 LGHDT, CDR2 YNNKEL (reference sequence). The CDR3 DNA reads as TGTGCCAGCAGCCAGGGGAGTTCTGGACAGACCCAGTACTTC. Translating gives CASSQGSSGQTQYF.

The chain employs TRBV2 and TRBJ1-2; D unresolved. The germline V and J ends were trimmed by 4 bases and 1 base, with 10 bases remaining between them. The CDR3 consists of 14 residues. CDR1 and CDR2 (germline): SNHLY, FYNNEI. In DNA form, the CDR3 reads TGTGCCAGCAGTGTCTCCGACAATAACTATGGCTACACCTTC. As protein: CASSVSDNNYGYTF.

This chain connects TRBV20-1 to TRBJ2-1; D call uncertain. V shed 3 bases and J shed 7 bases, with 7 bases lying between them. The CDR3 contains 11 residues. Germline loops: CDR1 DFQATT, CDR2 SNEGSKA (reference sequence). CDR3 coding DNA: TGCAGTGCTAGTAATCGGAATGAGCAGTTCTTC. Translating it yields CSASNRNEQFF.

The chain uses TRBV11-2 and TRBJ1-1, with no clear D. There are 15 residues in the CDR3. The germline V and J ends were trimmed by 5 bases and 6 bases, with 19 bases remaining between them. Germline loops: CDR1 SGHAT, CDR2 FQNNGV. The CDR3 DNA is TGTGCCAGCAGCCCCCAACCGGGGTCTTTGTCTGAAGCTTTCTTT. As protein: CASSPQPGSLSEAFF.

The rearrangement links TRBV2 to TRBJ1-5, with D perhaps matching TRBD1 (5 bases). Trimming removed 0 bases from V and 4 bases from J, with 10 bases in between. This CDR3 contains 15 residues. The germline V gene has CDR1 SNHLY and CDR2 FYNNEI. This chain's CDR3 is CASSEAKGINQPQHF. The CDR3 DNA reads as TGTGCCAGCAGTGAAGCGAAGGGGATAAATCAGCCCCAGCATTTT.

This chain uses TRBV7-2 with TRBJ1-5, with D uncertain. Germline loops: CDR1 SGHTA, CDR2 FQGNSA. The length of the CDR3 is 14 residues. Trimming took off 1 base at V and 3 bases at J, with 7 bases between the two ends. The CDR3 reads CASSLGTVNQPQHF. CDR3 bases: TGTGCCAGCAGCTTAGGTACGGTCAATCAGCCCCAGCATTTT.

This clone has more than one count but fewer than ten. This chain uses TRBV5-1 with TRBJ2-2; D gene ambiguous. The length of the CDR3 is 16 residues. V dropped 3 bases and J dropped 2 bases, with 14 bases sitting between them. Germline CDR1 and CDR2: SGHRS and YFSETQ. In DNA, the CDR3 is TGCGCCAGCAGCTCCGGGCAGCCACCTAACACCGGGGAGCTGTTTTTT. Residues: CASSSGQPPNTGELFF.

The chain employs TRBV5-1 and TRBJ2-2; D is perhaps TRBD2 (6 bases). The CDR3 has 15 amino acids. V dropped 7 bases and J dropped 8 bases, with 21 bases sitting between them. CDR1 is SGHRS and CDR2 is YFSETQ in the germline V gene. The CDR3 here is CASAKGGARNGELFF. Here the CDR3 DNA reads TGCGCCAGCGCCAAAGGAGGGGCCCGTAATGGGGAGCTGTTTTTT.

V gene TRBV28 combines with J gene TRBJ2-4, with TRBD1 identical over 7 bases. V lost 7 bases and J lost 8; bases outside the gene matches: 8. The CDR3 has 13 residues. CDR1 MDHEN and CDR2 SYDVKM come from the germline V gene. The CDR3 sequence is CASNLGQADIQYF. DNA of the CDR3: TGTGCCAGCAACCTTGGACAGGCGGACATTCAGTACTTC.

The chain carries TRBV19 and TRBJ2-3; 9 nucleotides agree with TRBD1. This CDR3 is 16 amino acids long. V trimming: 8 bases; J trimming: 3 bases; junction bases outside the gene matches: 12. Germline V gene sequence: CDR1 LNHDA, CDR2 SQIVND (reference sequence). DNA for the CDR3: TGTGCCAGTGACACAGGGGGCGCGGGTAGGACAGATACGCAGTATTTT. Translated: CASDTGGAGRTDTQYF.